This entry concerns a single TCR beta chain. Antigen specificity is unknown. Only in-frame clones appear in the TCRdb table, and some are missing; sequencing was by immunoSEQ multiplex PCR. The sample has about 94,000 clones, over 85% seen once. The data belong to a study of Tregs in tolerant kidney transplant recipients. Overall study results and limits: Findings come from small patient numbers and require larger validation.

The germline V gene has CDR1 SGHDN and CDR2 FVKESK. Trimming pared 2 bases from V and 8 bases from J, leaving 4 bases between. The CDR3 covers 12 residues. The material was CD4+ T cells from blood, obtained before the transplant. The rearrangement links TRBV14 to TRBJ1-6; D is uncertain. The origin of this receptor is a human donor who received a combined kidney and bone marrow transplant. The CDR3 protein is CASSQPHSPLHF. The CDR3 DNA sequence: TGTGCCAGCAGCCAACCTCATTCACCCCTCCACTTT.